This T cell receptor beta chain was found in a study of blood T cell repertoires in COVID-19 (dated by TCRdb to 2020 to 2021). A note on the overall study: The collaborator samples originated in the United States, Italy and Spain and spanned the acute and convalescent phases of COVID-19. Subjects who had been exposed to COVID-19, were actively infected with it, or had recovered from it provided the deeply sampled blood TCRbeta repertoires that made up the dataset. Samples came from the ongoing ImmuneRACE study (first 160 participants) plus 1,254 subjects from 6 global collaborators. The prospective study material was composed of cDNA or gDNA derived from T cells, B-cell-depleted T cells, or PBMCs. Sample metadata almost always included a de-identified subject ID, COVID-19 status, age in years and sex. HLA class I and class II types, where available, came from metadata supplied by the sample provider rather than from assay-based typing. The repertoires were released in a freely available public database intended as a resource for research on the immune response to SARS-CoV-2. The research as a whole found: The amount of clinical and demographic metadata varied by source and participant and was provided uncurated.

TCRbeta CDR3 regions were amplified from genomic DNA using the immunoSEQ Assay, a bias-controlled multiplex PCR. Turning to the authors' computational methods: Nucleated cell counts per sample were estimated from amplification of reference gene primers within the assay. To quantify the absolute abundance of each unique TCRbeta CDR3 rearrangement, sequence reads were collapsed and filtered. For each sample, productive Simpson clonality was calculated as the square root of Simpson's diversity index over productive rearrangements. What TCRdb holds here is the immuneACCESS table cut down to in-frame rearrangements. Part of the clones is not present; checked against another copy, under half of the missing clones reflect an unresolved V gene, and the others are unexplained. The D gene and trimming were derived from the DNA, and the V and J assignments and clone size from that table. The sample data list roughly 200,000 clones, and about 76% of these were observed just once. Roughly 8.8% of the sample is in the top ten clones.

The collaborating institutions used their own protocols to collect whole blood in K2EDTA tubes. For TCRbeta analysis, collaborator samples were shipped as frozen whole blood, as isolated PBMCs, or as DNA extracted from either sample type. From the cysteine up to the phenylalanine, the CDR3 has a length of 14 residues. Only the CDR3 DNA is retained, 42 bases long and in frame from the first base. As encoded in the germline V gene, CDR1 is SGHVS while CDR2 is FQNEAQ. V drops 0 bases and J drops 4 bases, leaving 10 bases in between. As for this clone: What antigen it recognizes has not been identified. The input lacks base qualities; no much larger clone sits a single base away.

Sequenced: peripheral blood. This receptor was obtained from a woman aged 50 to 60 with active or convalescent COVID-19. The rearranged segments are TRBV7-8 and TRBJ2-7; no D gene is confidently identified. Here is the DNA: TGTGCCAGCAGCTTAGCGAAGAGTCTTTACGAGCAGTACTTC. This codes for CASSLAKSLYEQYF.